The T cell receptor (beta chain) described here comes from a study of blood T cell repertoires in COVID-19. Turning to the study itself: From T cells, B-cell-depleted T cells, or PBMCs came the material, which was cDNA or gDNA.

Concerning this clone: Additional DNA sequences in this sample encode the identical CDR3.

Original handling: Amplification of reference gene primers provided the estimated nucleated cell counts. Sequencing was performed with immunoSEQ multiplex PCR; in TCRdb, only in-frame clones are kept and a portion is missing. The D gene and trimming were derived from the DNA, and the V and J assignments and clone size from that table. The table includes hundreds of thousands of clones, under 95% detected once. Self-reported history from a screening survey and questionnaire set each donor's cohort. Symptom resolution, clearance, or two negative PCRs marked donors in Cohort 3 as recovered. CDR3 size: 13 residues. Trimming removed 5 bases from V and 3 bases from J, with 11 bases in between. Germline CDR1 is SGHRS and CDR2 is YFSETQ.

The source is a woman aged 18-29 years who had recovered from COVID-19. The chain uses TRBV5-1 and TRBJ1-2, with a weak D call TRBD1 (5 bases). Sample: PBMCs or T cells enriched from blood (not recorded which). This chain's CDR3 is CASSPSGDYGYTF. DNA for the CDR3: TGCGCCAGCAGTCCGTCGGGGGACTATGGCTACACCTTC. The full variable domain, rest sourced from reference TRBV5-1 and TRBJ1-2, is KAGVTQTPRYLIKTRGQQVTLSCSPISGHRSVSWYQQTPGQGLQFLFEYFSETQRNKGNFPGRFSGRQFSNSRSEMNVSTLELGDSALYLCASSPSGDYGYTFGSGTRLTVV.